This is a list of T cell receptor beta chains from one sample in a study of T cell responses to AZD1222 COVID-19 vaccine. The protocol was immunoSEQ multiplex PCR, while the TCRdb copy is restricted to in-frame clones and leaves out a portion. The table shows 40,000 to 50,000 clones, with around 89% occurring only once. The sample was peripheral blood, taken 28 days after the second AZD1222 dose. Receptors originate from an adult who received the AZD1222 COVID-19 vaccine. CDR3s include the opening cysteine and the closing phenylalanine or tryptophan. D genes are given only for firm matches. Size is stated for part of the rows, as once, few or many counts, or as a class when the clone is expanded.

d_gene,abundance,v_gene,j_gene,CDR3nt,CDR3aa
TRBD1,.,TRBV19,TRBJ2-1,TGTGCCAGTAGTATGAGCGGGACAGGGTACAATGAGCAGTTCTTC,CASSMSGTGYNEQFF
TRBD1,few,TRBV12-5,TRBJ2-7,TGTGCTAGTGGTGGGGGACAGGCGGCCTACGAGCAGTACTTC,CASGGGQAAYEQYF
.,.,TRBV12-5,TRBJ2-2,TGTGCTAGTGGTTTGGGAGGGAACCGGGGGAACACCGGGGAGCTGTTTTTT,CASGLGGNRGNTGELFF
TRBD1,.,TRBV23-1,TRBJ2-2,TGCGCCAGCAGTCAATCCCAAGGACAGGGGGCCTGTCTAGCGGGGAACACCGGGGAGCTGTTTTTT,CASSQSQGQGACLAGNTGELFF
.,once,TRBV5-1,TRBJ2-7,TGCGCCAGCAGCCCGGCCGGACAGAGCTCCTACGAGCAGTACTTC,CASSPAGQSSYEQYF
.,.,TRBV5-6,TRBJ1-1,TGTGCCAGCAGCTTGGCCCCGGGGCCCGAGATTGACACTGAAGCTTTCTTT,CASSLAPGPEIDTEAFF
.,.,TRBV19,TRBJ1-5,TGTGCCAGTAGGAAAACGGATGGTCCCCAGCATTTT,CASRKTDGPQHF
.,.,TRBV11-2,TRBJ2-1,TGTGCCAGCAGCTTGCCTAGTTTGGCTGAGCAGTTCTTC,CASSLPSLAEQFF
TRBD1,.,TRBV4-1,TRBJ2-2,TGCGCCAGCAGCTTCGGACAGGGAATACTAGTACCGAACACCGGGGAGCTGTTTTTT,CASSFGQGILVPNTGELFF
.,.,TRBV19,TRBJ2-7,TGTGCCAGTAGGGGAGACTCCGACGAGCAGTACTTC,CASRGDSDEQYF
.,.,TRBV6-2/TRBV6-3,TRBJ2-1,TGTGCCAGCAGTTACTCCTCCTACAATGAGCAGTTCTTC,CASSYSSYNEQFF
TRBD1,.,TRBV30,TRBJ2-6,TGTGCTTTCGACAGGGGAACAGGGGCCAACGTCCTGACTTTC,CAFDRGTGANVLTF